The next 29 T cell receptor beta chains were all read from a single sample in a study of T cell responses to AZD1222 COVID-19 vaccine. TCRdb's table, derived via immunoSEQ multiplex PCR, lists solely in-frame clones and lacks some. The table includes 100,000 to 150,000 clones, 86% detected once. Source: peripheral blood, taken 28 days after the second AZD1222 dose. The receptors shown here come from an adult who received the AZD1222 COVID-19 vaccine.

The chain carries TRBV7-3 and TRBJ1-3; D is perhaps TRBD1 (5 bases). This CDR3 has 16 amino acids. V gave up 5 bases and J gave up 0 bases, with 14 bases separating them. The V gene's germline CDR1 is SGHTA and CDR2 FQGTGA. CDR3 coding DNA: TGTGCCAGCAGCCCGCAGGGCACAGGCTCTGGAAACACCATATATTTT. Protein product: CASSPQGTGSGNTIYF. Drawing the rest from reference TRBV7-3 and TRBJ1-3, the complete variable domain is GAGVSQTPSNKVTEKGKYVELRCDPISGHTALYWYRQSLGQGPEFLIYFQGTGAADDSGLPNDRFFAVRPEGSVSTLKIQRTERGDSAVYLCASSPQGTGSGNTIYFGEGSWLTVV.

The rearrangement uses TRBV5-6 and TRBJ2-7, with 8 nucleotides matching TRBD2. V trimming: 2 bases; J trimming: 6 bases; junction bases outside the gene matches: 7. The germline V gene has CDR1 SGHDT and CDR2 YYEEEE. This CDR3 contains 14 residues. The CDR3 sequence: CASSFPGLEGEQYF. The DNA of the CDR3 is TGTGCCAGCAGCTTCCCGGGACTAGAGGGCGAGCAGTACTTC.

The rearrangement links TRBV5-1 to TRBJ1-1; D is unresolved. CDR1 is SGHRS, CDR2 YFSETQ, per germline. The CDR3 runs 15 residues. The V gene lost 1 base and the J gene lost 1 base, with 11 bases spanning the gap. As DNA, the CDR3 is TGCGCCAGCAGCTTGTCGCAGGATGGGAACACTGAAGCTTTCTTT. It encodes CASSLSQDGNTEAFF.

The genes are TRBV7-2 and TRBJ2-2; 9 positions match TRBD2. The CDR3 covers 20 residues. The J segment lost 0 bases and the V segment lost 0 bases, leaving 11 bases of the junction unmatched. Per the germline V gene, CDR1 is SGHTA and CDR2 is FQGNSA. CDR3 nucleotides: TGTGCCAGCAGCTTAGCGCTTCTAGCGGGACTTAGAACGAACACCGGGGAGCTGTTTTTT. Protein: CASSLALLAGLRTNTGELFF.

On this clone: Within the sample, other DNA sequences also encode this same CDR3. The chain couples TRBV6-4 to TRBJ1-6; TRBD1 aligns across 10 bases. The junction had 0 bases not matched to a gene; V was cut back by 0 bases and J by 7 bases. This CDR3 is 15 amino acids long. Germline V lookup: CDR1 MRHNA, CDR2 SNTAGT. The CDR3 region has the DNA TGTGCCAGCAGTGACTCGACAGGGGGCAATTCACCCCTCCACTTT. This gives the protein CASSDSTGGNSPLHF.

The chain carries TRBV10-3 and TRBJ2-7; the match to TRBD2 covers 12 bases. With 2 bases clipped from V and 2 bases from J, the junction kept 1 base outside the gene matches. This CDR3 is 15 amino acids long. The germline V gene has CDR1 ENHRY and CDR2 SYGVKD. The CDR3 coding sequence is TGTGCCATCAGTGAGACTAGCGGGAGGACCTACGAGCAGTACTTC. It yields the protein CAISETSGRTYEQYF.

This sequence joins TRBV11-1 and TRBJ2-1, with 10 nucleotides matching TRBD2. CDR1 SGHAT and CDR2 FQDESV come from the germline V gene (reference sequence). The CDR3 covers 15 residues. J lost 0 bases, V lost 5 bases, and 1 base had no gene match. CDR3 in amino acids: CASSPSGGSYNEQFF. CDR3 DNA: TGTGCCAGCAGCCCTAGCGGGGGCTCCTACAATGAGCAGTTCTTC.

CDR3 nucleotide sequence: TGCGCCAGCAGCCAAGCGGCACAGGGAGGAAACACCATATATTTT. Protein sequence: CASSQAAQGGNTIYF. J is TRBJ1-3 and V is TRBV4-1; TRBD1 is a possible D gene (6 bases). This CDR3 contains 15 residues. CDR1 is MGHRA and CDR2 is YSYEKL in the germline V gene. Trimming shortened V by 1 base and J by 4 bases, and 11 bases separated the two germline ends.

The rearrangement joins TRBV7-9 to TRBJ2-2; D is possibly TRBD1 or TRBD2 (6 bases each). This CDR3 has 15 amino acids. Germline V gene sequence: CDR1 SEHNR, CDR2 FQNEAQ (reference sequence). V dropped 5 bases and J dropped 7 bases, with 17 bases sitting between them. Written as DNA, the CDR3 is TGTGCCAGCAGCCCGACCCTGGGGGGACACGGGGAGCTGTTTTTT. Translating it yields CASSPTLGGHGELFF.

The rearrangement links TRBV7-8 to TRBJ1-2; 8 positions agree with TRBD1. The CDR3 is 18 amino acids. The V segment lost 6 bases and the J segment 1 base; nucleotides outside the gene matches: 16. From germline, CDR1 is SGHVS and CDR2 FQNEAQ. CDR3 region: CASRKDRGHAVGNYGYTF. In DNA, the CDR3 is TGTGCCAGCAGGAAAGACAGGGGCCATGCTGTGGGTAACTATGGCTACACCTTC.

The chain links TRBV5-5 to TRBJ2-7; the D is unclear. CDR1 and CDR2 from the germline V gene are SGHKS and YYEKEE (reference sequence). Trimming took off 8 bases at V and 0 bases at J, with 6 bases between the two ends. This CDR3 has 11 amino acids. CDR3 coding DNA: TGTGCCAGTCGGCCCTCCTACGAGCAGTACTTC. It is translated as CASRPSYEQYF.

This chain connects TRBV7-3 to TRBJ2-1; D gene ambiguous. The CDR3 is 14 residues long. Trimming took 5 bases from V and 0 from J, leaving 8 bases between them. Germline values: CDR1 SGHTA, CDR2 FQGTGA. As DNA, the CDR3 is TGTGCCAGCAGCCCTGACACCTCCTACAATGAGCAGTTCTTC. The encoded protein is CASSPDTSYNEQFF.

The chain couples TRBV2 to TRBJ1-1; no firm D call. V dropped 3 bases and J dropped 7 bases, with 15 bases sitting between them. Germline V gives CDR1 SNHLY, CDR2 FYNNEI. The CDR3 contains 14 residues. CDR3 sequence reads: CASSDGQQDIEAFF. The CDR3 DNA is TGTGCCAGCAGTGATGGGCAGCAAGATATTGAAGCTTTCTTT.

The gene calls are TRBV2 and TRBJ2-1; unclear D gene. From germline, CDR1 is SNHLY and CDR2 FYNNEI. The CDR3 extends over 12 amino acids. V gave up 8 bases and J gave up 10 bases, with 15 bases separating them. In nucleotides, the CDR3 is TGTGCCAGCGAGACGGACGGACGAGAGCAGTTCTTC. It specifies CASETDGREQFF. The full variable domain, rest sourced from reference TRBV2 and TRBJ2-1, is EPEVTQTPSHQVTQMGQEVILRCVPISNHLYFYWYRQILGQKVEFLVSFYNNEISEKSEIFDDQFSVERPDGSNFTLKIRSTKLEDSAMYFCASETDGREQFFGPGTRLTVL.

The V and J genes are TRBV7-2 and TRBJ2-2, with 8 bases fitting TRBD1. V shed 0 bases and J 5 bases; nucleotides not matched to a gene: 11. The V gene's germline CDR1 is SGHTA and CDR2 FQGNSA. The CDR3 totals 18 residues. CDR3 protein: CASSLAFFARTGTGELFF. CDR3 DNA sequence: TGTGCCAGCAGCTTAGCTTTCTTCGCGAGGACAGGGACCGGGGAGCTGTTTTTT.

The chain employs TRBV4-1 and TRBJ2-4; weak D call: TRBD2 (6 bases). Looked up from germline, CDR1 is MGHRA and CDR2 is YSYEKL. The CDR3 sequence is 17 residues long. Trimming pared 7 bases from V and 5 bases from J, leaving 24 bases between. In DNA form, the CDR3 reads TGCGCCAGCACCCCCAGGATTGGAGCCCGGAGGGAAAACATTCAGTACTTC. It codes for CASTPRIGARRENIQYF.

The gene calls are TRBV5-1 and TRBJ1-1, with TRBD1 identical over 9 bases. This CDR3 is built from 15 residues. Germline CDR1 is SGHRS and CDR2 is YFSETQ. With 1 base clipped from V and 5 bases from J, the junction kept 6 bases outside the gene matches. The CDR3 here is CASSLLGDRETEAFF. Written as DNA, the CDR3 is TGCGCCAGCAGCTTGTTAGGGGACAGGGAGACTGAAGCTTTCTTT.

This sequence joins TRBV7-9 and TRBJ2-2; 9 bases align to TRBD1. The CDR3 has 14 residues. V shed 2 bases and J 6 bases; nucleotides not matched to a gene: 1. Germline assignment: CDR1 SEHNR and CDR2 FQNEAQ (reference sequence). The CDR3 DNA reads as TGTGCCAGCAGCTTACGGACAGGGGCCGGGGAGCTGTTTTTT. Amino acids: CASSLRTGAGELFF.

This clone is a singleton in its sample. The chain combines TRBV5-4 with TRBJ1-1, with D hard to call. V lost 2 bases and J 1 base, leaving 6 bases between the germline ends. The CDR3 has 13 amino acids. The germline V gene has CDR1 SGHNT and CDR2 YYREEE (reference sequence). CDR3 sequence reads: CASSFAGNTEAFF. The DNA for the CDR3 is TGTGCCAGCAGCTTTGCCGGGAACACTGAAGCTTTCTTT.

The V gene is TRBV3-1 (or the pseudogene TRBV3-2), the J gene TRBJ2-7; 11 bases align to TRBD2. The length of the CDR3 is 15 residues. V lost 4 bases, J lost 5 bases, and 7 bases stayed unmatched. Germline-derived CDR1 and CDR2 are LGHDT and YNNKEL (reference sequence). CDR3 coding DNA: TGTGCCAGCAGCCTATTACTAGCGGGGGAACACGAGCAGTACTTC. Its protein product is CASSLLLAGEHEQYF.

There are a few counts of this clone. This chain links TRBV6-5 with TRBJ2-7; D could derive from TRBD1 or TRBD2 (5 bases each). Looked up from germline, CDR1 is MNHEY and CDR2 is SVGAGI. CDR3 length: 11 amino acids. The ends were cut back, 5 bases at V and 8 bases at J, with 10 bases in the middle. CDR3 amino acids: CASSRDVKQYF. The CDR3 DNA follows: TGTGCCAGCAGTAGGGACGTGAAGCAGTACTTC.

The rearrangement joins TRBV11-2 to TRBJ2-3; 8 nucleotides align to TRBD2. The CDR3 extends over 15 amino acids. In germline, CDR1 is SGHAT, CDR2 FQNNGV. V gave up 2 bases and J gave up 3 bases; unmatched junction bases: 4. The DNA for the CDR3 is TGTGCCAGCAGCTTAACAGCGGGAGAGACAGATACGCAGTATTTT. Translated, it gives CASSLTAGETDTQYF.

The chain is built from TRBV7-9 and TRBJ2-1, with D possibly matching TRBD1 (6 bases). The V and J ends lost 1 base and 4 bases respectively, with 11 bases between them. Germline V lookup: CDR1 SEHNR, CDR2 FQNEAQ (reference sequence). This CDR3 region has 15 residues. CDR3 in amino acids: CASSLDVGGYNEQFF. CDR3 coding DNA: TGTGCCAGCAGCTTAGATGTAGGGGGATACAATGAGCAGTTCTTC.

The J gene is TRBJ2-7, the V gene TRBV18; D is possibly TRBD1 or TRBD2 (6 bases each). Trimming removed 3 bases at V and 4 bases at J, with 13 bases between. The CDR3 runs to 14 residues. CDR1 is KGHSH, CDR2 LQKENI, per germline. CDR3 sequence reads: CASSPVGGGYEQYF. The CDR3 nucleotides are TGTGCCAGCTCACCCGTCGGAGGGGGTTACGAGCAGTACTTC.

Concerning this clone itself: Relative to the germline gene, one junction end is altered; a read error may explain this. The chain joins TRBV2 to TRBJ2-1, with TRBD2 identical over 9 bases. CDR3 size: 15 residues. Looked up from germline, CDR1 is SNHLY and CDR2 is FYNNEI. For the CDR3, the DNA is TGTGCCAGCAGCGAAGATAGCGGGAGTTTCCATGAGCAGTTCTTC. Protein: CASSEDSGSFHEQFF.

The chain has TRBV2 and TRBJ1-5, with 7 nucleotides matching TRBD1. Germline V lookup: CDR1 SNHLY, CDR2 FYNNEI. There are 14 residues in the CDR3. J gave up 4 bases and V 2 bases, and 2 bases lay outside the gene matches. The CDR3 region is CASSEQTGNQPQHF. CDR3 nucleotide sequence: TGTGCCAGCAGTGAACAGACAGGGAATCAGCCCCAGCATTTT. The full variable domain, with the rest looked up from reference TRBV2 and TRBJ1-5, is EPEVTQTPSHQVTQMGQEVILRCVPISNHLYFYWYRQILGQKVEFLVSFYNNEISEKSEIFDDQFSVERPDGSNFTLKIRSTKLEDSAMYFCASSEQTGNQPQHFGDGTRLSIL.

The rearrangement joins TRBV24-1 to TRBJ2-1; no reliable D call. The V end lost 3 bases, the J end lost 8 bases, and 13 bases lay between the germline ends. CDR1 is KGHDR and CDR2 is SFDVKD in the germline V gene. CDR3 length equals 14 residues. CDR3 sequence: CATSDPKSFDEQFF. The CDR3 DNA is TGTGCCACCAGTGATCCCAAGTCATTTGATGAGCAGTTCTTC.

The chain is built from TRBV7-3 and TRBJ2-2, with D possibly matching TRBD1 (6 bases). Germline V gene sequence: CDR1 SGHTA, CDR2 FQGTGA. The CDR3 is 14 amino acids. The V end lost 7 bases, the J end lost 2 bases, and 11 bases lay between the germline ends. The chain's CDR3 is CASTRTANTGELFF. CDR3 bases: TGTGCCAGCACCCGGACAGCCAACACCGGGGAGCTGTTTTTT.

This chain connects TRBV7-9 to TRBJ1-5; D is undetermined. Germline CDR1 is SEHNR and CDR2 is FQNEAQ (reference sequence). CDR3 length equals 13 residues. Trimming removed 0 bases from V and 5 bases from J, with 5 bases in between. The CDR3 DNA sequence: TGTGCCAGCAGCTTAGCAGGGTATCAGCCCCAGCATTTT. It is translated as CASSLAGYQPQHF.